The T cell receptor beta chain described here comes from a study of T-cell memory formation after mild COVID-19. TCR alpha and TCR beta cDNA libraries carrying sample barcodes and UMIs came from 5'RACE with constant-segment primers. TCRdb re-derived calls from the 5' RACE reads in MiXCR, one entry per CDR3 protein. The data show about 400,000 distinct CDR3 sequences, roughly a quarter seen once. Germline V gene lookup returns CDR1 DFQATT and CDR2 SNEGSKA (reference sequence). Trimming left V 0 bases short and J 3 bases short, with 11 bases between. The CDR3 consists of 14 residues. This clonotype was obtained from an adult woman who had mild COVID-19 (a few samples of this study predate the infection). Cell type and time point are not known. The chain joins TRBV20-1 to TRBJ1-2; no reliable D call. The specimen was PBMCs or a T cell subset sorted from them (not recorded which). CDR3 coding DNA: TGCAGTGCTAGAGACCGGACGTCGGACTATGGCTACACCTTC. It yields the protein CSARDRTSDYGYTF.